These 17 T cell receptor beta chains share one sample of origin, sequenced in a study of shared clonotypes between healthy human individuals. Repertoires were generated with immunoSEQ multiplex PCR, while TCRdb's copy carries only in-frame clones and drops some. The top ten clones hold around 0.4% of a sample with about 2.3 million clones, approximately 95% of them seen once. Material for sequencing was naive CD4+ T cells from PBMCs. Subset noted: CD45RA+ positively selected. Receptor source: a man between 18 and 35 years old in good health. Some clones in this sample may be carry-over from other donors' samples.

The V and J genes are TRBV7-3 and TRBJ2-1, with D perhaps being TRBD1 or TRBD2 (5 bases each). V was pared by 5 bases and J by 4 bases, with 18 bases between. CDR3 size: 16 residues. CDR1 and CDR2 from the germline V gene are SGHTA and FQGTGA. The CDR3 loop is CASSTSSGRGYNEQFF. CDR3 DNA: TGTGCCAGCAGCACCTCCTCGGGGCGAGGGTACAATGAGCAGTTCTTC.

The CDR3 DNA reads TGTGCCAGCAGCTCCCAAGCGGGAGGTGCGGACGAGCAGTACTTC. Translating it yields CASSSQAGGADEQYF. This chain joins TRBV7-3 and TRBJ2-7; 9 nucleotides align to TRBD2. The germline CDR1 and CDR2 sequences are SGHTA and FQGTGA. This CDR3 spans 15 amino acids. J lost 5 bases, V lost 4 bases, and 9 bases had no gene match.

The genes are TRBV18 and TRBJ1-5, with 9 nucleotides matching TRBD1. V lost 3 bases and J lost 5; bases outside the gene matches: 11. Germline-derived CDR1 and CDR2 are KGHSH and LQKENI. The CDR3 runs 17 residues. CDR3 protein: CASSPQNLRDRDQPQHF. The CDR3 nucleotides read TGTGCCAGCTCACCCCAAAACCTACGGGACAGGGATCAGCCCCAGCATTTT.

The genes are TRBV2 and TRBJ2-3; weak D call: TRBD2 (5 bases). Germline CDR1 reads SNHLY; CDR2 reads FYNNEI. The ends were cut back, 7 bases at V and 0 bases at J, with 14 bases in the middle. The CDR3 length is 15 residues. The CDR3 loop is CASMRESTSTDTQYF. The CDR3 region has the DNA TGTGCCAGCATGAGGGAGAGCACTAGCACAGATACGCAGTATTTT.

A single count supports this clone. The chain employs TRBV11-2 and TRBJ2-1; D is unclear. Germline values: CDR1 SGHAT, CDR2 FQNNGV. Trimming cost V 5 bases and J 9 bases, with 14 bases left between them. This CDR3 contains 13 residues. CDR3: CASSTTGPTEQFF. Written as DNA, the CDR3 is TGTGCCAGCAGCACAACCGGGCCCACTGAGCAGTTCTTC.

The CDR3 is CASSHGGGAETQYF. The CDR3 bases are TGCGCCAGCAGCCATGGGGGAGGGGCGGAGACCCAGTACTTC. The J gene is TRBJ2-5, the V gene TRBV4-1, with 7 bases matching TRBD2. CDR1 is MGHRA and CDR2 is YSYEKL in the germline V gene. This CDR3 region has 14 residues. With V trimmed by 3 bases and J by 5 bases, 6 bases remained unmatched.

The chain is built from TRBV5-1 and TRBJ2-1; D is perhaps TRBD1 (5 bases). CDR3 size: 15 residues. Germline V CDR1 and CDR2: SGHRS, YFSETQ. Trimming removed 1 base at V and 1 base at J, with 9 bases between. The CDR3 sequence: CASSLRTTSYNEQFF. Written as DNA, the CDR3 is TGCGCCAGCAGCTTGAGGACAACATCCTACAATGAGCAGTTCTTC.

The gene calls are TRBV6-6 and TRBJ1-3; D may be TRBD1 (5 bases). CDR3 length: 15 residues. CDR1 MNHNY and CDR2 SVGAGI come from the germline V gene (reference sequence). V dropped 8 bases and J dropped 0 bases, with 14 bases sitting between them. This CDR3 reads CASFREGASGNTIYF. The CDR3 region has the DNA TGTGCCAGCTTCAGAGAAGGGGCCTCTGGAAACACCATATATTTT.

The J gene is TRBJ1-1, the V gene TRBV5-4; D perhaps matches TRBD1 (5 bases). CDR3 length: 16 amino acids. Deletions cut 4 bases from V and 4 bases from J, with 20 bases between. Per the germline V gene, CDR1 is SGHNT and CDR2 is YYREEE (reference sequence). CDR3 amino acids: CASSKEAGGLSTEAFF. CDR3 DNA: TGTGCCAGCAGCAAAGAGGCGGGGGGGTTAAGCACTGAAGCTTTCTTT.

This sequence joins TRBV5-1 and TRBJ1-5; D not certain. CDR3 length equals 15 residues. The germline V gene has CDR1 SGHRS and CDR2 YFSETQ. Trimming took 0 bases from V and 7 from J, leaving 14 bases between them. The CDR3 DNA follows: TGCGCCAGCAGCTTGGCCCCGGACGGGAGGCAGCCCCAGCATTTT. Its translation is CASSLAPDGRQPQHF.

The rearrangement joins TRBV29-1 to TRBJ1-5; D ambiguous. This CDR3 region has 15 residues. Trimming cost V 3 bases and J 9 bases, with 21 bases left between them. Per the germline V gene, CDR1 is SQVTM and CDR2 is ANQGSEA. CDR3 loop: CSVEALGFPGRPQHF. CDR3 in DNA: TGCAGCGTTGAGGCTCTCGGCTTCCCCGGTCGGCCCCAGCATTTT. The full variable domain, its missing parts supplied by reference TRBV29-1 and TRBJ1-5, is SAVISQKPSRDICQRGTSLTIQCQVDSQVTMMFWYRQQPGQSLTLIATANQGSEATYESGFVIDKFPISRPNLTFSTLTVSNMSPEDSSIYLCSVEALGFPGRPQHFGDGTRLSIL.

The genes are TRBV9 and TRBJ2-1; D is perhaps TRBD1 (5 bases). Trimming removed 3 bases at V and 3 bases at J, with 13 bases between. Germline values: CDR1 SGDLS, CDR2 YYNGEE. This CDR3 has 15 residues. This CDR3 reads CASSAGQEYYNEQFF. For the CDR3, the DNA is TGTGCCAGCAGCGCCGGACAAGAGTACTACAATGAGCAGTTCTTC.

The gene calls are TRBV5-8 and TRBJ1-2, with 11 bases fitting TRBD1. The V gene end was trimmed by 4 bases and the J gene end by 5 bases; junction bases not matched to a gene: 7. Germline V lookup: CDR1 SGHTS, CDR2 YDEGEE. The CDR3 is 15 residues long. The CDR3 region is CASSPNRDRGYGYTF. The CDR3 nucleotides are TGTGCCAGCAGCCCCAACCGGGACAGGGGGTATGGCTACACCTTC.

This chain uses TRBV30 with TRBJ2-3; 11 bases map to TRBD2. The CDR3 spans 17 residues. V trimming: 2 bases; J trimming: 0 bases; junction bases outside the gene matches: 7. Germline V gene lookup returns CDR1 GTSNPN and CDR2 SVGIG (reference sequence). CDR3 amino acids: CAWSRGRTSGSTDTQYF. In DNA form, the CDR3 reads TGTGCCTGGAGTAGAGGCCGGACTAGCGGGAGCACAGATACGCAGTATTTT.

The chain carries TRBV6-6 and TRBJ2-7; the match to TRBD2 covers 8 bases. Germline V gene lookup returns CDR1 MNHNY and CDR2 SVGAGI (reference sequence). The trim removed 0 bases at V and 3 bases at J, leaving 7 bases unmatched. This CDR3 contains 16 residues. CDR3 coding DNA: TGTGCCAGCAGTTACTCAACTCCGGGACTAGGCTACGAGCAGTACTTC. Protein: CASSYSTPGLGYEQYF.

Details on this clone: Other DNA sequences in the same sample also yield this CDR3. The chain recombines TRBV29-1 with TRBJ1-1; D ambiguous. V lost 4 bases and J lost 1, with 7 bases in between. This CDR3 is built from 12 residues. Germline V gene sequence: CDR1 SQVTM, CDR2 ANQGSEA. The CDR3 sequence is CSVVRGNTEAFF. CDR3 DNA: TGCAGCGTTGTAAGAGGGAACACTGAAGCTTTCTTT. Together with reference TRBV29-1 and TRBJ1-1, the CDR3 gives the full variable domain: SAVISQKPSRDICQRGTSLTIQCQVDSQVTMMFWYRQQPGQSLTLIATANQGSEATYESGFVIDKFPISRPNLTFSTLTVSNMSPEDSSIYLCSVVRGNTEAFFGQGTRLTVV.

This chain uses TRBV7-9 with TRBJ1-1, with 9 bases matching TRBD1. CDR3 length equals 19 residues. With 4 bases clipped from V and 1 base from J, the junction kept 16 bases outside the gene matches. Germline lookup yields CDR1 SEHNR and CDR2 FQNEAQ (reference sequence). DNA for the CDR3: TGTGCCAGCAGCTCCACAGCCCCGGGACAGGGCGTTTGGAACACTGAAGCTTTCTTT. Translation: CASSSTAPGQGVWNTEAFF.